This T cell receptor (beta chain) was observed in a study of blood T cells in healthy people across ages. Overall study results and limits: Diversity figures derived from one million T cells were judged to underestimate the true value.

The use of a sample-barcoded 5' primer and a J-beta primer mix characterized a second PCR of about 7 to 12 cycles. MiXCR, applied by TCRdb to the 5' RACE reads, yields one record per CDR3 protein. The sample carries about 1.8 million distinct CDR3 sequences, 40% to 55% recorded once. From germline, CDR1 is LGHNA and CDR2 YNFKEQ. The CDR3 covers 18 residues. Russia was home to the donors, healthy Caucasian individuals aged about 6 to 90. Each donor supplied roughly 9 milliliters of peripheral blood. About this clonotype itself: Its target is not known. Germline is not matched at one junction end, which may reflect a read error.

This sequence originates from a woman aged 40 to 50 in good health. What was sequenced was blood. The chain has TRBV4-2 and TRBJ1-6; a possible D gene is TRBD1 (5 bases). CDR3 protein: CASSATPSGDSYNSPLHF. The CDR3 DNA follows: TGTGCCAGCAGCGCCACACCATCGGGGGACTCCTACAATTCACCCCTCCACTTT.